This TCR beta chain is from a study of cytomegalovirus exposure and HLA in healthy donors. The CDR3 runs 14 residues. The V segment lost 6 bases and the J segment 1 base; nucleotides outside the gene matches: 4. Germline-derived CDR1 and CDR2 are MDHEN and SYDVKM. 60 Vbeta and 13 Jbeta primers were used in PCR. The protocol was immunoSEQ multiplex PCR, while the TCRdb copy is restricted to in-frame clones and leaves out a portion. The sample holds 200,000 to 250,000 clones, 85% seen once. Details on this clone: Its target is unknown.

General study findings and limits: Upon later analysis, HLA-associated TCR beta chains proved more clonally expanded than other, equally common chains. Indistinguishable V segments such as TRBV6-2 and TRBV6-3 were excluded. TCR beta chain V- and J-gene trimming was linked, in a later analysis, to a missense variant in DCLRE1C. Association of 15,000 to 20,000 TCR beta sequences with HLA alleles was found at 0.05 false discovery rate in a later analysis.

This chain uses TRBV28 with TRBJ1-2; 8 bases are a match to TRBD1. The sequence was obtained from a human donor in good health. What was sequenced was PBMCs. CDR3 nucleotides: TGTGCCAGCAGGCCCGACAGGGGTAACTATGGCTACACCTTC. Translation gives CASRPDRGNYGYTF.